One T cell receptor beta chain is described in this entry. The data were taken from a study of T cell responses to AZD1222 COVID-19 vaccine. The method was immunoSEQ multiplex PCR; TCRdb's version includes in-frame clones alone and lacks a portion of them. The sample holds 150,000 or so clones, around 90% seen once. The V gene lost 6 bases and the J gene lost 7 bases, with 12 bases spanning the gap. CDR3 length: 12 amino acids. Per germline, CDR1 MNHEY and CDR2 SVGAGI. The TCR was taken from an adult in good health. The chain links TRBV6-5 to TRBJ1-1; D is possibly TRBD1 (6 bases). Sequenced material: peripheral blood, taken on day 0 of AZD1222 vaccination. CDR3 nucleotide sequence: TGTGCCAGCAGCAGGACAGTCGGTGAAGCTTTCTTT. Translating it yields CASSRTVGEAFF.